This T cell receptor beta chain is from a study of T cells in tuberculosis. Study-level background: CD1B tetramers identified T cells specific for mycobacterial lipid GMM.

This CDR3 has 15 amino acids. CDR1 SGHRS and CDR2 YFSETQ come from the germline V gene. The junction had 7 bases not matched to a gene; V was cut back by 3 bases and J by 1 base. TCRdb keeps only in-frame clones here, not all; method: immunoSEQ multiplex PCR. In the table there are 54,000 or so clones, around 86% of which are singletons. After thawing and overnight rest, PBMC were stained with GMM-loaded CD1B tetramer, viability dye and anti-CD3 for sorting. The lipid loaded on the CD1B tetramers was C32 glucose monomycolate from Rhodococcus equi. Tetramer-sorted PBMC had been CD14 monocyte-depleted before freezing. Approximately 91,000 tetramer-negative cells were sorted from each donor.

Sequences were obtained from CD1b-GMM tetramer-negative cells sorted from PBMCs. This clonotype was sampled from an adult woman with latent tuberculosis. The chain combines TRBV5-1 with TRBJ2-7; 7 positions match TRBD1. CDR3 in DNA: TGCGCCAGCAGCTCCCTGGCACAGGGGTCCTACGAGCAGTACTTC. Translated, it gives CASSSLAQGSYEQYF.